This T cell receptor (beta chain) was sequenced in a study of T-cell memory formation after mild COVID-19. Study outcomes and limitations: The SARS-CoV-2 specificity of second-wave clones reaching peak at day 37 remained unverified. Contracting clones, day 15 to 85, had balanced CD4/CD8, and later expanders favored CD4+. Contracting CD4+ clones were located mainly in CM and EM, and CD8+ clones in EMRA.

From the 5' RACE reads, TCRdb called clonotypes with MiXCR, one entry per CDR3 protein. This table has approximately 350,000 distinct CDR3 sequences, approximately 15% appearing once. This clonotype was seen only a few times. Its antigen is unidentified. The V and J ends lost 6 bases and 6 bases respectively, with 12 bases between them. The germline V gene encodes CDR1 MDHEN and CDR2 SYDVKM. CDR3 length: 14 amino acids. The V gene is TRBV28, the J gene TRBJ1-6; TRBD1 is a possible D gene (6 bases). This receptor was identified in a man aged 18 to 29 who had mild COVID-19 (a few samples of this study predate the infection). Cell type and time point are not known. Sequenced: PBMCs or a T cell subset sorted from them (not recorded which). The CDR3 DNA reads TGTGCCAGCAGGGAACGAGGGGGTAATTCACCCCTCCACTTT. It encodes CASRERGGNSPLHF.